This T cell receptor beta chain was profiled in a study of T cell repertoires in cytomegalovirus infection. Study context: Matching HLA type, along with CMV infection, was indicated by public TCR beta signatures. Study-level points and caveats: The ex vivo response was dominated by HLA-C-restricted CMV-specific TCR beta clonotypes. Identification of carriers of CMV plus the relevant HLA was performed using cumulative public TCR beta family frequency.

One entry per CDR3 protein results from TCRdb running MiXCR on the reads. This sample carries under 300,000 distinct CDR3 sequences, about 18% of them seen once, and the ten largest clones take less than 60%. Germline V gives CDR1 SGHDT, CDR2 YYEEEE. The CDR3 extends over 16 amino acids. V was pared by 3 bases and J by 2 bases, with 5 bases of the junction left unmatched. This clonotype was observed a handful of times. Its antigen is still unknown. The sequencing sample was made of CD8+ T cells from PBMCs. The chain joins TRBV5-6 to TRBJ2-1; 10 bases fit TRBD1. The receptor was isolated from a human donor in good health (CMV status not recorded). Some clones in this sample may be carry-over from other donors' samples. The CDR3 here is CASSSVDRGTYNEQFF. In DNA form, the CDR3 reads TGTGCCAGCAGCTCAGTGGACAGGGGGACCTACAATGAGCAGTTCTTC.